This is a list of T cell receptor beta chains from one sample in a study of blood T cell repertoires in COVID-19. Profiling relied on immunoSEQ multiplex PCR, and the TCRdb table lists in-frame clones only, not all of them. The sample lists some 200,000 clones, around 82% occurring once. The sample was PBMCs or T cells enriched from blood (not recorded which). The receptors were gathered from a woman between 50 and 59 years old who had been exposed to COVID-19. Each CDR3 is given without its conserved first and last residue.

j_call v_call cdr3_aa
TRBJ1-1 TRBV18 ASSRGGQGSHTEAF
TRBJ1-2 TRBV18 ASSPGEAWGYT
TRBJ1-1 TRBV7-3 ASSLTQGSRAF
TRBJ2-3 TRBV5-6 ASSSTDYSEADTQY
TRBJ2-5 TRBV9 ASSVGHSRETQY
TRBJ1-2 TRBV5-4 ASSSQGGYGYT
TRBJ1-5 TRBV20-1 SASGATSYQPQH
TRBJ2-1 TRBV7-2 ASSLAPFSHTIYNEQF
TRBJ2-3 TRBV24-1 ATSDVAGGPNTQY
TRBJ2-1 TRBV9 ASSPSGGVTNEQF
TRBJ1-2 TRBV28 ASSLWLDWPYGYT
TRBJ1-1 TRBV15 ATSRAGTEEAF
TRBJ2-3 TRBV6-5 ATQQGSTDTQY
TRBJ1-2 TRBV5-4 ASSWETTGTGPYGYT
TRBJ2-5 TRBV6-6 ASSYAWSETQY
TRBJ1-5 TRBV10-3 AISDRVRDQPQH
TRBJ1-5 TRBV28 ASSWDRLDSNQPQH
TRBJ1-2 TRBV15 ATSRDKTGKGYT
TRBJ2-3 TRBV3-1/TRBV3-2 ASSRRTSGGLDTQY
TRBJ1-2 TRBV2 ASSTQLTNYGYT
TRBJ2-3 TRBV21-1 ASSIGRSGKTDTQY
TRBJ1-4 TRBV9 ASSVSAGTGGKLF
TRBJ2-5 TRBV13 ASSRFDRAETQY
TRBJ2-2 TRBV5-1 ASSENTRNTGELF
TRBJ1-2 TRBV29-1 SVATTGGANGYT
TRBJ2-1 TRBV5-1 ASSRGGENEQF